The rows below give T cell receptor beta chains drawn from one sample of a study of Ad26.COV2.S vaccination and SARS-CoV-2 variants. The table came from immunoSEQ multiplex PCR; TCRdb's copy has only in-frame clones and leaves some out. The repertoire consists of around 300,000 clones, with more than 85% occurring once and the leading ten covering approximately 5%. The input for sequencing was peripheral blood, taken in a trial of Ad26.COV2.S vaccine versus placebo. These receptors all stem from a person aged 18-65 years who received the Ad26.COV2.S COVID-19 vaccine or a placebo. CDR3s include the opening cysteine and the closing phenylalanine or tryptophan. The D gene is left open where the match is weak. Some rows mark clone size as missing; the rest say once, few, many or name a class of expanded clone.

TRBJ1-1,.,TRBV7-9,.,TGTGCCAGCAGCTTTATGACGAGACAGCCGAACACTGAAGCTTTCTTT,CASSFMTRQPNTEAFF
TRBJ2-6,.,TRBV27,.,TGTGCCAGCAGTTTACTGTTGGGGGCCAACGTCCTGACTTTC,CASSLLLGANVLTF
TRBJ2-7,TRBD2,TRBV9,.,TGTGCCAGCACTCCGGGGAGGGGCGCCTACGAGCAGTACTTC,CASTPGRGAYEQYF
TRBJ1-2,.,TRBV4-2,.,TGTGCCAGCAGCCAAGATACGACAGGTTTGAGCTATGGCTACACCTTC,CASSQDTTGLSYGYTF
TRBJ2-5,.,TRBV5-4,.,TGTGCCAGCAGCTTGGGACACCTCCAAGAGACCCAGTACTTC,CASSLGHLQETQYF
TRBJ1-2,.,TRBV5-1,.,TGCGCCAGCAGCTTGGGGGATCGGGACCTATACTATGGCTACACCTTC,CASSLGDRDLYYGYTF
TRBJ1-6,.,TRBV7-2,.,TGTGCCAGCAGAAAAGGGGCAACGATATCACCCCTCCACTTT,CASRKGATISPLHF
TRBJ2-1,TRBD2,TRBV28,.,TGTGCCAGCAGTCTCCGGGGGGTGAACAATGAGCAGTTCTTC,CASSLRGVNNEQFF
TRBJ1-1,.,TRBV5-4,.,TGTGCCAGCAGCTTGGTGGGGGTGAGGAACACTGAAGCTTTCTTT,CASSLVGVRNTEAFF
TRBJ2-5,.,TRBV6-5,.,TGTGCCAGCAAAAAACGGGCCGAAGCGCAAGAGACCCAGTACTTC,CASKKRAEAQETQYF
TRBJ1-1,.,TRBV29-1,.,TGCAGCGCCGGGGGCCCGGTGAGAACTGAAGCTTTCTTT,CSAGGPVRTEAFF
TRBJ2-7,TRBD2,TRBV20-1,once,TGCAGTGCTAGTGGGGGACTAGCGGTCTACGAGCAGTACTTC,CSASGGLAVYEQYF
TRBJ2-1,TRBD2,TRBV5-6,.,TGTGCCAGCAGCTTTCGGACTAGCGGGAACAATGAGCAGTTCTTC,CASSFRTSGNNEQFF
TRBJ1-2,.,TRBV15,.,TGTGCCACCAGCAGATCGGGACGGGGACCTAACTATGGCTACACCTTC,CATSRSGRGPNYGYTF
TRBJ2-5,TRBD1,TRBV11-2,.,TGTGCCAGCAGCCCGGGACAGGGGTTCCAGACCCAGTACTTC,CASSPGQGFQTQYF
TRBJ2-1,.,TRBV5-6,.,TGTGCCAGCAGCTTGGAGAGCGGTAGCTCCTACAATGAGCAGTTCTTC,CASSLESGSSYNEQFF
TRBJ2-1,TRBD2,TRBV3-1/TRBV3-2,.,TGTGCCAGCAGCCTCCTCCCCCGGAGCGGGGGGATCAACAATGAGCAGTTCTTC,CASSLLPRSGGINNEQFF
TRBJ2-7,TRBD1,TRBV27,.,TGTGCCAGCAGTTTCGGACAGGGGACCCACGAGCAGTACTTC,CASSFGQGTHEQYF
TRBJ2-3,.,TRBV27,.,TGTGCCAGCACTCAGGGGGATACGCAGTATTTT,CASTQGDTQYF
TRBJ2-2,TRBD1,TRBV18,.,TGTGCCAGCTCATCCGGGACAGGGGGCCTCGCCGGGGAGCTGTTTTTT,CASSSGTGGLAGELFF
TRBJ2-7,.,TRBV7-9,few,TGTGCCAGCAGCTTTCCGACCGGGAACCAGCAGTACTTC,CASSFPTGNQQYF
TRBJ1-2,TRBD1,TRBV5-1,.,TGCGCCAGCAGCAAACCCGGGACAGGGCTTGATGGCTACACCTTC,CASSKPGTGLDGYTF
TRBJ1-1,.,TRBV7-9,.,TGTGCCAGCAGCACAGGGAACACTGAAGCTTTCTTT,CASSTGNTEAFF
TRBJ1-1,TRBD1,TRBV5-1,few,TGCGCCAGCAGCTTGGAAGGGACAGGGAACACTGAAGCTTTCTTT,CASSLEGTGNTEAFF
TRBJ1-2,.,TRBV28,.,TGTGCCAGCTGCCTCGGCCAGGGACTTTATGGCTACACCTTC,CASCLGQGLYGYTF
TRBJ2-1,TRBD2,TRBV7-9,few,TGTGCCAGCAGCTTAGGATCGGGGGAGGGAAATGAGCAGTTCTTC,CASSLGSGEGNEQFF
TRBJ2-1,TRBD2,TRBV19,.,TGTGCCAGTAGTATCCTAGCGGGAGTAGCCAATGAGCAGTTCTTC,CASSILAGVANEQFF